A single sample is the source of the 9 T cell receptor beta chains below, sequenced in a study of blood T cell repertoires in COVID-19. Clones were sequenced by immunoSEQ multiplex PCR, and TCRdb holds only the in-frame ones, with some missing. The sample includes about 250,000 clones, 85% to 90% of them seen just once. Sequenced sample: peripheral blood. The source of these receptors is a woman in her fifties or sixties with COVID-19, enrolled during active disease.

This clone was found a few times. V usage is TRBV7-2 and J usage is TRBJ1-2, with 11 positions matching TRBD1. The CDR3 sequence is 15 residues long. Germline values: CDR1 SGHTA, CDR2 FQGNSA. J lost 4 bases, V lost 4 bases, and 5 bases had no gene match. The CDR3 coding sequence is TGTGCCAGCAGCTCCAGGACAGGGGGCTCCTATGGCTACACCTTC. Its translation: CASSSRTGGSYGYTF.

The chain employs TRBV11-2 and TRBJ2-3; TRBD2 matches at 9 bases. The CDR3 sequence is 16 residues long. V dropped 5 bases and J dropped 6; count of bases not matched to a gene: 12. Per germline, CDR1 SGHAT and CDR2 FQNNGV. The chain's CDR3 is CASSRPTAGGQDTQYF. CDR3 coding DNA: TGTGCCAGCAGCCGACCCACGGCGGGGGGGCAGGATACGCAGTATTTT.

The genes are TRBV29-1 and TRBJ2-1; 16 positions match TRBD2. After removal of 7 bases from V and 6 bases from J, the junction contained 9 bases not matched to a gene. The CDR3 loop spans 16 amino acids. CDR1 SQVTM and CDR2 ANQGSEA come from the germline V gene. CDR3 sequence reads: CSGRGLAGGPVNEQFF. CDR3 DNA: TGCAGCGGGAGGGGACTAGCGGGGGGGCCCGTCAATGAGCAGTTCTTC.

J is TRBJ1-1 and V is TRBV7-6; D gene unclear. The CDR3 runs 13 residues. V shed 3 bases and J shed 1 base, with 6 bases lying between them. The germline V gene encodes CDR1 SGHVS and CDR2 FNYEAQ. The CDR3 DNA reads TGTGCCAGCAGCTTCCCAGAGAACACTGAAGCTTTCTTT. It encodes CASSFPENTEAFF.

The V and J genes are TRBV7-9 and TRBJ1-4; no definite D call. The germline CDR1 and CDR2 sequences are SEHNR and FQNEAQ (reference sequence). The V and J ends lost 0 bases and 8 bases respectively, with 10 bases between them. The CDR3 is 14 residues long. The CDR3 DNA is TGTGCCAGCAGCTTAGCGCAGCAGACAGAAAAACTGTTTTTT. Its protein is CASSLAQQTEKLFF. The whole variable domain, remainder taken from reference TRBV7-9 and TRBJ1-4, is DTGVSQNPRHKITKRGQNVTFRCDPISEHNRLYWYRQTLGQGPEFLTYFQNEAQLEKSRLLSDRFSAERPKGSFSTLEIQRTEQGDSAMYLCASSLAQQTEKLFFGSGTQLSVL.

This clone was seen a single time. The chain links TRBV7-3 to TRBJ2-6, with D uncertain. CDR1 and CDR2 from the germline V gene are SGHTA and FQGTGA. Trimming took 5 bases from V and 2 from J, leaving 19 bases between them. The CDR3 has 18 residues. The CDR3 nucleotides are TGTGCCAGCAGCCCCCCGGTGGCAGACTTCACTGGGGCCAACGTCCTGACTTTC. Its protein is CASSPPVADFTGANVLTF.

This sequence joins TRBV4-2 and TRBJ1-2, with 8 bases fitting TRBD1. Germline V gene sequence: CDR1 LGHNA, CDR2 YNFKEQ. The junction had 4 bases not matched to a gene; V was cut back by 1 base and J by 6 bases. The CDR3 length is 14 residues. The CDR3 DNA reads TGTGCCAGCAGCCAAGGGGACAGGTCTGATGGCTACACCTTC. Amino acids: CASSQGDRSDGYTF.

This clone came up a few times. The chain couples TRBV7-9 to TRBJ2-3, with 12 nucleotides matching TRBD2. J gave up 0 bases and V 4 bases, and 2 bases lay outside the gene matches. Germline V gene data show CDR1 as SEHNR and CDR2 as FQNEAQ (reference sequence). This CDR3 region has 16 residues. The CDR3 coding sequence is TGTGCCAGCAGCTCAGGACTAGCGGGGAGCACAGATACGCAGTATTTT. Protein: CASSSGLAGSTDTQYF.

This chain connects TRBV6-1 to TRBJ1-5; D is undetermined. The V gene lost 1 base and the J gene lost 0 bases, with 10 bases spanning the gap. The CDR3 is made up of 16 amino acids. Germline V gene data show CDR1 as MNHNS and CDR2 as SASEGT. CDR3 residues: CASSEGRAPSNQPQHF. The CDR3 coding sequence is TGTGCCAGCAGTGAAGGGCGGGCACCTAGCAATCAGCCCCAGCATTTT.